The following is a T cell receptor beta chain sequence with its context. What it binds is unknown. This record belongs to a study of identical twins. Overall study findings and caveats: The study found excess low generation probability among twin-shared out-of-frame alpha sequences. Models predicted less out-of-frame TCR alpha sharing in monozygotic twins than was found.

Via MiXCR, TCRdb re-called the 5' RACE reads, giving one row per CDR3 protein. Altogether some 690,000 distinct CDR3 sequences are present, 21% being singletons, with the ten largest covering roughly 4.3%. Trimming took off 6 bases at V and 9 bases at J, with 15 bases between the two ends. There are 13 residues in the CDR3. Germline V gene data show CDR1 as MNHNS and CDR2 as SASEGT. The data also belong to a second study, concerning T cells expressing NK-cell markers. That source reports: Topping the CD3+CD56-NKG2C+ fraction as well were these clonotypes, in a handful of donors.

This clonotype originated in a woman between 18 and 29 years old in good health. The sequenced sample was PBMCs. The rearrangement joins TRBV6-1 to TRBJ2-1; no reliable D call. Here the CDR3 reads CASRLSVSGEQFF. Written as DNA, the CDR3 is TGTGCCAGCAGGCTATCTGTAAGTGGTGAGCAGTTCTTC.